The subject of this entry is one T cell receptor beta chain. The antigen remains unidentified. The data were taken from a study of shared clonotypes between healthy human individuals. Broader study findings: Generation probabilities of non-shared clonotypes were lower (relative to those shared by all four donors).

Using immunoSEQ multiplex PCR, the repertoire was profiled, and TCRdb retains in-frame clones only, with some absent. The table shows about 520,000 clones, with around 96% occurring only once. The ends were cut back, 0 bases at V and 15 bases at J, with 9 bases in the middle. This CDR3 has 10 amino acids. Germline CDR1 SQVTM, CDR2 ANQGSEA. This sequence joins TRBV29-1 and TRBJ2-1; possibly TRBD2 for D (6 bases). The clonotype originates from a woman in her 30s in good health. Sequencing was performed on naive CD4+ T cells sorted from blood. Stated subset: CD45RA+ positively selected. CDR3 residues: CSVEDPAGFF. Here the CDR3 DNA reads TGCAGCGTTGAAGACCCAGCGGGGTTCTTC.